Listed below are T cell receptor beta chains from one sample, sequenced in a study of T-cell reconstitution after alpha-beta-depleted transplantation in children. TCRdb re-derived calls from the PCR reads in MiXCR, one entry per CDR3 protein. The table lists approximately 500,000 distinct CDR3 sequences, roughly a tenth of them singletons. Here the sequenced sample was PBMCs, taken before TCRalphabeta/CD19-depleted stem cell transplant. The receptors shown here come from a child aged 2 to 10 with inherited bone marrow failure, due to receive a stem cell transplant. Both conserved end residues are part of each CDR3. The D gene is left open where the match is weak. Expanded clones are given a class, and other clones once, few, many or no size at all.

V	J	D	size	DNA	CDR3
TRBV7-9	TRBJ2-2	NA	many	TGTGCCAGCAGCTTAGGTACCGGGCGCACCGGGGAGCTGTTTTTT	CASSLGTGRTGELFF
TRBV20-1	TRBJ2-7	TRBD1	few	TGCAGTGCTAGAGATTCGGTGGGACAGTCCTACGAGCAGTACTTC	CSARDSVGQSYEQYF
TRBV12-3/TRBV12-4	TRBJ1-5	NA	many	TGTGCCAGCACTAAGCCTGGGGTTCAGCCCCAGCATTTT	CASTKPGVQPQHF
TRBV6-1	TRBJ1-2	TRBD1	NA	TGTGCCAGCCGGATCGCGGGACAGGGGAACTATGGCTACACCTTC	CASRIAGQGNYGYTF
TRBV4-3	TRBJ2-7	NA	many	TGCGCCAGCAGCCTGGCAGCGACCTACGAGCAGTACTTC	CASSLAATYEQYF
TRBV28	TRBJ2-5	TRBD1	many	TGTGCCAGCAGTGGGTGGACAGGGGGCAGAGAGACCCAGTACTTC	CASSGWTGGRETQYF
TRBV15	TRBJ2-7	NA	many	TGTGCCACCAGCATAGGGACGGTGGATACCTACGAGCAGTACTTC	CATSIGTVDTYEQYF
TRBV15	TRBJ2-7	NA	few	TGTGCCACCAGCAGAGATCAGGGTTACGAGCAGTACTTC	CATSRDQGYEQYF
TRBV10-3	TRBJ2-1	NA	many	TGTGCCATCAGCTCTCCGACCAGTTACAATGAGCAGTTCTTC	CAISSPTSYNEQFF
TRBV6-5	TRBJ2-7	NA	many	TGTGCCAGCAGTTACGGCGGACTCGGAAGCTCCTACGAGCAGTACTTC	CASSYGGLGSSYEQYF
TRBV10-3	TRBJ2-7	NA	NA	TGTGCCATCGGGGCCAGGGCGGGCGAGCAGTACTTC	CAIGARAGEQYF
TRBV6-2/TRBV6-3	TRBJ2-1	TRBD2	many	TGTGCCAGCAGCCGGGGACTAGCGGGAAGGAGCTCCTACAATGAGCAGTTCTTC	CASSRGLAGRSSYNEQFF
TRBV3-1	TRBJ2-5	NA	many	TGTGCCAGCAGCCAAGATCACGACGCCTCGGAGACCCAGTACTTC	CASSQDHDASETQYF
TRBV4-3	TRBJ2-7	NA	many	TGCGCCAGCAGCCAAGTGATCGGGCCTTACTACGAGCAGTACTTC	CASSQVIGPYYEQYF
TRBV2	TRBJ2-7	NA	NA	TGTGCCAGCAGTGTAAACACGGATTCCGAGCAGTACTTC	CASSVNTDSEQYF
TRBV29-1	TRBJ2-1	TRBD1	many	TGCAGCGTCCGCAAGGGACAGGGGGACAATGAGCAGTTCTTC	CSVRKGQGDNEQFF
TRBV20-1	TRBJ1-5	TRBD1	few	TGCAGTGCTTCGGACAGGGGGAGCAATCAGCCCCAGCATTTT	CSASDRGSNQPQHF
TRBV29-1	TRBJ2-2	TRBD2	many	TGCAGCGTTGAGCCTAGCGGGAGCGGGACCGGGGAGCTGTTTTTT	CSVEPSGSGTGELFF
TRBV28	TRBJ2-1	NA	NA	TGTGCCAGCAGCCTTCCCCCTTACGGGGACGGGGAGCAGTTCTTC	CASSLPPYGDGEQFF
TRBV4-3	TRBJ2-7	TRBD1	many	TGCGCCAGCAGCGGAGTACAGGGGGCCTACGAGCAGTACTTC	CASSGVQGAYEQYF
TRBV6-2/TRBV6-3	TRBJ2-1	NA	NA	TGTGCCAGCAGTTACCCCCAGGGGAGCTCCTACAATGAGCAGTTCTTC	CASSYPQGSSYNEQFF
TRBV7-2	TRBJ2-7	TRBD2	many	TGTGCCAGCAGCTACATTAGCGGGTCTTCCTACGAGCAGTACTTC	CASSYISGSSYEQYF
TRBV27	TRBJ2-3	NA	many	TGTGCCAGCAGTTTAGCGGGACCTTCCACAGATACGCAGTATTTT	CASSLAGPSTDTQYF
TRBV29-1	TRBJ2-1	TRBD2	few	TGCAGCGCCGTGGGACTAGCGGGAGTATCCACTGAGCAGTTCTTC	CSAVGLAGVSTEQFF
TRBV4-3	TRBJ2-2	NA	many	TGCGCCAGCAGCCAAGATGGCAGGGTGGCCGGGGAGCTGTTTTTT	CASSQDGRVAGELFF
TRBV5-1	TRBJ2-1	NA	many	TGCGCCAGCAGCCCGGTGGCGAATCACAATGAGCAGTTCTTC	CASSPVANHNEQFF
TRBV7-9	TRBJ2-7	TRBD1	many	TGTGCCAGCAGCTTATTAACAGGGGAAGGGGAGCAGTACTTC	CASSLLTGEGEQYF